Listed here are 30 T cell receptor beta chains from one sample, sequenced in a study of T cells in Graves' hyperthyroidism and ophthalmopathy. There were TCR beta CDR3 regions amplified from RNA transcripts. RT-PCR in the first round (using the HTBI primer set) targeted the TCR CDR3. One entry per CDR3 protein, called by TCRdb with MiXCR from the multiplex PCR reads. The sample comprises over 400,000 distinct CDR3 sequences, around 15% of which are singletons, and 13% rests with the top ten. The sample was blood. The receptors here all came from a man aged 18-30 years with Graves' ophthalmopathy.

This clonotype was recorded many times. The gene calls are TRBV20-1 and TRBJ1-5; 10 positions agree with TRBD1. V trimming: 5 bases; J trimming: 2 bases; junction bases outside the gene matches: 9. Germline V CDR1 and CDR2: DFQATT, SNEGSKA (reference sequence). This CDR3 contains 16 residues. The CDR3 DNA reads TGCAGTGCTCTTCAAATCGGGACAGGGGGCAATCAGCCCCAGCATTTT. Protein sequence: CSALQIGTGGNQPQHF.

The gene calls are TRBV28 and TRBJ2-1; D is unclear. The V and J ends lost 6 bases and 0 bases respectively, with 12 bases between them. CDR3 size: 15 residues. Germline CDR1 MDHEN, CDR2 SYDVKM. The CDR3 region is CASRQYSGSYNEQFF. As DNA, the CDR3 is TGTGCCAGCAGACAATATTCTGGCTCCTACAATGAGCAGTTCTTC.

This clonotype was found many times. The chain couples TRBV20-1 to TRBJ1-5; D is unclear. The germline gives CDR1 DFQATT, CDR2 SNEGSKA (reference sequence). This CDR3 has 14 amino acids. Trimming took 1 base from V and 2 from J, leaving 9 bases between them. The DNA for the CDR3 is TGCAGTGCTAGAGGAGGGAACGGCAATCAGCCCCAGCATTTT. The encoded protein is CSARGGNGNQPQHF.

The rearrangement joins TRBV7-6 to TRBJ1-6; TRBD1 aligns across 10 bases. V shed 2 bases and J 10 bases; nucleotides not matched to a gene: 8. CDR1 and CDR2 (germline): SGHVS, FNYEAQ. CDR3 length: 16 residues. The CDR3 DNA sequence: TGTGCCAGCAGCTTAAGGGGCGGACAGGGGGACTCACCCCTCCACTTT. This gives the protein CASSLRGGQGDSPLHF.

Only a few counts were recorded for this clonotype. This chain joins TRBV18 and TRBJ1-4; D uncertain. Germline V gene lookup returns CDR1 KGHSH and CDR2 LQKENI. The V and J ends lost 4 bases and 5 bases respectively, with 14 bases between them. The CDR3 spans 15 residues. CDR3 residues: CASSLQREQNEKLFF. In DNA form, the CDR3 reads TGTGCCAGCTCACTACAAAGGGAGCAGAATGAAAAACTGTTTTTT.

This clonotype was recorded many times. The J gene is TRBJ1-5, the V gene TRBV6-1; possibly TRBD1 for D (6 bases). In germline, CDR1 is MNHNS, CDR2 SASEGT. This CDR3 contains 13 residues. Trimming pared 10 bases from V and 3 bases from J, leaving 13 bases between. The CDR3 here is CAIKQGPNQPQHF. The CDR3 bases are TGTGCCATAAAACAGGGACCCAATCAGCCCCAGCATTTT.

The chain joins TRBV6-1 to TRBJ1-1; 8 positions agree with TRBD1. The CDR3 length is 13 residues. J lost 7 bases, V lost 7 bases, and 8 bases had no gene match. Per germline, CDR1 MNHNS and CDR2 SASEGT. CDR3 sequence: CASIRTGRGEAFF. The CDR3 DNA sequence: TGTGCCAGCATCAGGACAGGGAGGGGTGAAGCTTTCTTT.

This clonotype was seen more than once but under ten times. CDR3 region: CAIDAPYGYTF. The CDR3 nucleotides are TGTGCCATCGATGCACCTTATGGCTACACCTTC. The chain couples TRBV10-3 to TRBJ1-2; D unresolved. This CDR3 has 11 amino acids. Trimming pared 8 bases from V and 5 bases from J, leaving 9 bases between. The germline CDR1 and CDR2 sequences are ENHRY and SYGVKD.

This clonotype was detected many times. The rearrangement links TRBV13 to TRBJ2-7, with 13 bases matching TRBD2. V was clipped by 5 bases and J by 2 bases; unmatched bases: 3. CDR1 and CDR2 from the germline V gene are PRHDT and FYEKMQ (reference sequence). This CDR3 has 15 residues. CDR3 amino acids: CASSAGLAGAYEQYF. DNA of the CDR3: TGTGCCAGCAGCGCCGGACTAGCGGGAGCCTACGAGCAGTACTTC.

The chain links TRBV20-1 to TRBJ2-1; a weak D match, TRBD2 (5 bases). The V end was cut by 0 bases, the J end by 5 bases, with 11 bases between. CDR1 is DFQATT and CDR2 is SNEGSKA in the germline V gene (reference sequence). This CDR3 is built from 14 residues. The CDR3 protein is CSARDLRRNNEQFF. CDR3 nucleotide sequence: TGCAGTGCTAGAGATCTCAGGAGGAACAATGAGCAGTTCTTC.

This clonotype was picked up many times. The chain couples TRBV30 to TRBJ2-5, with D perhaps TRBD1 or TRBD2 (6 bases each). Trimming pared 0 bases from V and 5 bases from J, leaving 16 bases between. Per germline, CDR1 GTSNPN and CDR2 SVGIG (reference sequence). This CDR3 is built from 15 residues. The CDR3 DNA reads TGTGCCTGGAGTGTAGTGGGGGGCCAAACGGAGACCCAGTACTTC. It specifies CAWSVVGGQTETQYF.

Many counts were recorded for this clonotype. The rearrangement links TRBV19 to TRBJ1-4; no firm D call. The germline CDR1 and CDR2 sequences are LNHDA and SQIVND (reference sequence). The length of the CDR3 is 15 residues. Trimming took 7 bases from V and 4 from J, leaving 16 bases between them. CDR3 sequence (DNA): TGTGCCAGTACCACTACCGGGTACGGTAATGAAAAACTGTTTTTT. It is translated as CASTTTGYGNEKLFF.

The table lists this clonotype with a few counts. The rearrangement joins TRBV5-5 to TRBJ2-7; 7 nucleotides line up with TRBD1. The CDR3 sequence is 16 residues long. The J segment lost 3 bases and the V segment lost 3 bases, leaving 12 bases of the junction unmatched. CDR1 is SGHKS and CDR2 is YYEKEE in the germline V gene (reference sequence). The CDR3 region is CASSSGTGTVDYEQYF. CDR3 DNA sequence: TGTGCCAGCAGCTCCGGAACCGGGACAGTTGACTACGAGCAGTACTTC.

This chain joins TRBV19 and TRBJ1-3; 11 nucleotides align to TRBD1. Germline CDR1 LNHDA, CDR2 SQIVND (reference sequence). With 5 bases clipped from V and 4 bases from J, the junction kept 7 bases outside the gene matches. The CDR3 extends over 16 amino acids. CDR3 DNA: TGTGCCAGTAGTCGTGGACAGGGGGCGGTAGGAAACACCATATATTTT. Encoded protein: CASSRGQGAVGNTIYF.

V gene TRBV4-1 combines with J gene TRBJ1-6, with 7 bases aligning to TRBD1. The CDR3 contains 17 residues. The germline V gene encodes CDR1 MGHRA and CDR2 YSYEKL. V shed 0 bases and J 6 bases; nucleotides not matched to a gene: 8. The CDR3 region has the DNA TGCGCCAGCAGCCAAGATCTGCCAGGGGGAATTAATTCACCCCTCCACTTT. Translating it yields CASSQDLPGGINSPLHF.

At least ten counts were recorded for this clonotype. The chain joins TRBV18 to TRBJ1-5, with D possibly TRBD1 on 5 matching bases. Germline V gene lookup returns CDR1 KGHSH and CDR2 LQKENI. This CDR3 comprises 15 residues. With 4 bases removed from V and 3 bases from J, the gap between germline ends came to 13 bases. The CDR3 here is CASSLSVGDNQPQHF. The CDR3 nucleotides read TGTGCCAGCTCACTGTCAGTGGGGGACAATCAGCCCCAGCATTTT.

This clonotype was seen many times. This sequence joins TRBV5-1 and TRBJ2-6; the match to TRBD2 covers 11 bases. The CDR3 has 17 amino acids. CDR1 and CDR2 (germline): SGHRS, YFSETQ. The junction had 1 base not matched to a gene; V was cut back by 0 bases and J by 2 bases. CDR3 sequence: CASSLELAGAGANVLTF. DNA of the CDR3: TGCGCCAGCAGCTTGGAACTAGCGGGAGCTGGGGCCAACGTCCTGACTTTC.

This clonotype was picked up many times. V gene TRBV11-2 combines with J gene TRBJ1-2, with TRBD1 as a possible D gene (5 bases). The CDR3 contains 16 residues. Germline lookup yields CDR1 SGHAT and CDR2 FQNNGV. Trimming stripped 5 bases from V and 7 bases from J, with 23 bases between. This chain's CDR3 is CASSPRQGAAGSGYTF. The CDR3 DNA sequence: TGTGCCAGCAGCCCACGACAAGGGGCGGCCGGGTCTGGCTACACCTTC.

V gene TRBV3-1 combines with J gene TRBJ1-3, with D hard to call. Trimming took 4 bases from V and 0 from J, leaving 10 bases between them. Germline assignment: CDR1 LGHDT and CDR2 YNNKEL (reference sequence). CDR3 length: 15 amino acids. The CDR3 loop is CASSRAGSSGNTIYF. The CDR3 coding sequence is TGTGCCAGCAGCCGGGCCGGATCCTCTGGAAACACCATATATTTT.

V usage is TRBV19 and J usage is TRBJ2-1, with TRBD2 identical over 8 bases. Germline V lookup: CDR1 LNHDA, CDR2 SQIVND (reference sequence). The CDR3 is 14 amino acids. V was pared by 3 bases and J by 9 bases, with 7 bases of the junction left unmatched. The CDR3 nucleotides read TGTGCCAGTAGTATGACTAGCGCGCGGCGTGAGCAGTTCTTC. Its translation is CASSMTSARREQFF. Full variable domain (outside the CDR3, taken from reference TRBV19 and TRBJ2-1): DGGITQSPKYLFRKEGQNVTLSCEQNLNHDAMYWYRQDPGQGLRLIYYSQIVNDFQKGDIAEGYSVSREKKESFPLTVTSAQKNPTAFYLCASSMTSARREQFFGPGTRLTVL.

This clonotype showed up many times. The chain recombines TRBV12-3 or TRBV12-4 with TRBJ2-7; the D gene is possibly TRBD1 (5 bases). The CDR3 is 14 amino acids. Trimming pared 8 bases from V and 6 bases from J, leaving 20 bases between. This CDR3 reads CASQSSSGQGEQYF. The DNA of the CDR3 is TGTGCCAGCCAATCCTCGTCAGGGCAGGGCGAGCAGTACTTC.

Ten or more counts support this clonotype. The V gene is TRBV24-1, the J gene TRBJ2-7; D unclear. This CDR3 has 12 amino acids. The germline V gene encodes CDR1 KGHDR and CDR2 SFDVKD. V shed 0 bases and J shed 6 bases, with 5 bases lying between them. CDR3 nucleotide sequence: TGTGCCACCAGTGATTTGTGGAGCGAGCAGTACTTC. Translated: CATSDLWSEQYF.

This clonotype was recorded many times. The J gene is TRBJ1-2, the V gene TRBV3-1; 7 bases line up with TRBD1. CDR3 length equals 15 residues. With 4 bases clipped from V and 5 bases from J, the junction kept 10 bases outside the gene matches. Germline V gene lookup returns CDR1 LGHDT and CDR2 YNNKEL (reference sequence). In DNA form, the CDR3 reads TGTGCCAGCAGCCTCCGGAGGACAGGTTTTTATGGCTACACCTTC. Its protein product is CASSLRRTGFYGYTF. The variable domain in full, completed from reference TRBV3-1 and TRBJ1-2, reads DTAVSQTPKYLVTQMGNDKSIKCEQNLGHDTMYWYKQDSKKFLKIMFSYNNKELIINETVPNRFSPKSPDKAHLNLHINSLELGDSAVYFCASSLRRTGFYGYTFGSGTRLTVV.

This sequence joins TRBV6-1 and TRBJ1-5, with 10 bases matching TRBD1. With 5 bases clipped from V and 7 bases from J, the junction kept 8 bases outside the gene matches. The CDR3 consists of 15 residues. The germline gives CDR1 MNHNS, CDR2 SASEGT. CDR3 region: CASSKTGGPAQPQHF. The CDR3 nucleotides are TGTGCCAGCAGTAAGACAGGGGGCCCTGCGCAGCCCCAGCATTTT.

Many counts were recorded for this clonotype. The V call is TRBV6-6, the J call TRBJ1-1; D uncertain. This CDR3 is 13 amino acids long. Trimming took 0 bases from V and 4 from J, leaving 6 bases between them. Germline CDR1 and CDR2: MNHNY and SVGAGI (reference sequence). For the CDR3, the DNA is TGTGCCAGCAGTTACTCTGTACCCACTGAAGCTTTCTTT. Translation gives CASSYSVPTEAFF.

This clonotype was observed at least ten times. The rearrangement links TRBV18 to TRBJ2-3; 7 positions agree with TRBD1. After removal of 3 bases from V and 2 bases from J, the junction contained 8 bases not matched to a gene. The CDR3 contains 16 residues. CDR1 KGHSH and CDR2 LQKENI come from the germline V gene. CDR3 region: CASSPSPGQITDTQYF. The CDR3, as DNA: TGTGCCAGCTCACCCTCTCCGGGACAGATCACAGATACGCAGTATTTT.

The V call is TRBV25-1, the J call TRBJ1-2, with D perhaps TRBD1 (5 bases). The CDR3 has 15 residues. V was cut by 2 bases and J by 4 bases, with 14 bases left in between. Germline V CDR1 and CDR2: MGHDK, SYGVNS. This CDR3 reads CASSEEARDVYGYTF. CDR3 in DNA: TGTGCCAGCAGTGAAGAGGCCAGGGACGTCTATGGCTACACCTTC.

CDR3 residues: CASSLGRERSPLHF. CDR3 DNA sequence: TGTGCCAGCAGTTTAGGCAGGGAGCGTTCACCCCTCCACTTT. The chain employs TRBV12-3 or TRBV12-4 and TRBJ1-6; D is perhaps TRBD1 (5 bases). There are 14 residues in the CDR3. V lost 1 base and J 9 bases, leaving 10 bases between the germline ends.

The chain uses TRBV7-9 and TRBJ1-1; 8 nucleotides agree with TRBD1. The CDR3 extends over 15 amino acids. The V gene's germline CDR1 is SEHNR and CDR2 FQNEAQ (reference sequence). V shed 5 bases, J shed 3 bases, and the junction held 8 bases outside the gene matches. CDR3 in DNA: TGTGCCAGCAGCCCCGGACAGGGCCGGTACACTGAAGCTTTCTTT. As protein: CASSPGQGRYTEAFF.

This clonotype was seen repeatedly, ten times or more. The chain carries TRBV4-1 and TRBJ2-7; 10 bases are a match to TRBD2. J gave up 3 bases and V 2 bases, and 7 bases lay outside the gene matches. Germline assignment: CDR1 MGHRA and CDR2 YSYEKL. The CDR3 has 16 residues. CDR3 region: CASSQRTTSGLYEQYF. The CDR3 coding sequence is TGCGCCAGCAGCCAACGGACGACTAGCGGGCTCTACGAGCAGTACTTC.